This is a list of T cell receptor beta chains from one sample in a study of CD4 T cells in relation to SARS-CoV-2 and coronaviruses. For these TCRs, the target antigens are not known. Clones were read by immunoSEQ multiplex PCR, and TCRdb kept only the in-frame ones, dropping some. The sample lists roughly 30,000 clones, around 84% occurring once. What was sequenced was CD4+ T cells from PBMCs, cultured in vitro. The receptors stem from a human donor in good health. Each CDR3 is given with its conserved first and last residue. Each record gives: J gene, D gene, V gene, clone size, CDR3 DNA, CDR3 protein. D genes are given only for firm matches. Clone size is shown for a subset of rows, as once, few, many or a class of expanded clone.

J gene: TRBJ2-7; D gene: NA; V gene: TRBV7-2; clone size: NA; CDR3 DNA: TGTGCCAGCAGCTTGAAGGGGAATGGCTACGAGCAGTACTTC; CDR3 protein: CASSLKGNGYEQYF
J gene: TRBJ1-5; D gene: NA; V gene: TRBV2; clone size: NA; CDR3 DNA: TGTGCCAGCAGTGTGCAGGGGAATCAGCCCCAGCATTTT; CDR3 protein: CASSVQGNQPQHF
J gene: TRBJ2-5; D gene: NA; V gene: TRBV2; clone size: NA; CDR3 DNA: TGTGCCGGCGGTCCTACTCAAGAGACCCAGTACTTC; CDR3 protein: CAGGPTQETQYF
J gene: TRBJ2-1; D gene: NA; V gene: TRBV2; clone size: few; CDR3 DNA: TGTGCCAGCAGTGCGGACAATGAGCAGTTCTTC; CDR3 protein: CASSADNEQFF
J gene: TRBJ1-6; D gene: TRBD1; V gene: TRBV11-2; clone size: NA; CDR3 DNA: TGTGCCAGCAGCTTAGAACAGGGGGCCGGGAATTCACCCCTCCACTTT; CDR3 protein: CASSLEQGAGNSPLHF
J gene: TRBJ2-2; D gene: TRBD2; V gene: TRBV4-3; clone size: NA; CDR3 DNA: TGCGCCAGCAGCGGGCTAGCGGAAAGCACCGGGGAGCTGTTTTTT; CDR3 protein: CASSGLAESTGELFF
J gene: TRBJ2-1; D gene: NA; V gene: TRBV24-1; clone size: NA; CDR3 DNA: TGTGCCACCAGTGCCATAAACGGCGATGAGCAGTTCTTC; CDR3 protein: CATSAINGDEQFF
J gene: TRBJ1-1; D gene: NA; V gene: TRBV29-1; clone size: few; CDR3 DNA: TGCAGCGCCGAGGGGCAGTGGGACACTGAAGCTTTCTTT; CDR3 protein: CSAEGQWDTEAFF
J gene: TRBJ2-1; D gene: TRBD1; V gene: TRBV11-3; clone size: NA; CDR3 DNA: TGTGCCAGCAGCGGACAGGGGGCGGGTGAGCAGTTCTTC; CDR3 protein: CASSGQGAGEQFF
J gene: TRBJ2-7; D gene: TRBD1; V gene: TRBV5-1; clone size: few; CDR3 DNA: TGCGCCAGCAGCTTGGGGGACAGGGCCTCCTACGAGCAGTACTTC; CDR3 protein: CASSLGDRASYEQYF
J gene: TRBJ2-3; D gene: TRBD2; V gene: TRBV3-1/TRBV3-2; clone size: once; CDR3 DNA: TGTGCCAGCAGCCTCACTAGCGGGAGCCGTGCAGATACGCAGTATTTT; CDR3 protein: CASSLTSGSRADTQYF